This T cell receptor beta chain is from a study of T cell responses to AZD1222 COVID-19 vaccine. With regard to this clone: Antigen specificity is unknown.

Profiled with immunoSEQ multiplex PCR; TCRdb holds only in-frame clones, not every one. The sample consists of roughly 96,000 clones, approximately 88% of them appearing once. Findings and caveats of the study: Clonal diversity may have been underestimated, and the donors were mostly white British, with more females than males. Once two AZD1222 doses were given, Spike-specific TCR breadth and depth went up. The number of AZD1222 recipients seropositive at baseline was only five to seven.

This CDR3 spans 16 amino acids. Pooled in the analysis were second doses at about 4 or about 12 weeks. Sequenced here: peripheral blood, sampled 28 days after the second AZD1222 dose. This clonotype originated in an adult who received the AZD1222 COVID-19 vaccine. V and J are TRBV7-5 and TRBJ2-5; the D call of TRBD1 is as the table states it, not checked on the DNA. TRBV7-5 is marked as a pseudogene. DNA for the CDR3: TGTGCCAGACAACCTGGTGGGCAGGGGGCGTTTGGGACCCAGTACTTC. Translated, it gives CARQPGGQGAFGTQYF.